These 16 T cell receptor beta chains share one sample of origin, sequenced in a study of blood T cell repertoires in COVID-19. Data came from immunoSEQ multiplex PCR; TCRdb stores just in-frame clones and leaves some out. The sample lists under 250,000 clones, about 86% seen once, with about 9% in the top ten. Sample: peripheral blood. These receptors were taken from a man in his forties with active or convalescent COVID-19.

CDR3 DNA sequence: TGTGCCAGCAGCCAAGATGGAGGGGGAGGGGGCGAGCAGTACTTC. Its translation is CASSQDGGGGGEQYF. This chain uses TRBV4-2 with TRBJ2-7; possibly TRBD2 for D (7 bases). In germline, CDR1 is LGHNA, CDR2 YNFKEQ. Trimming took off 0 bases at V and 6 bases at J, with 15 bases between the two ends. The CDR3 is 15 amino acids.

The chain uses TRBV6-5 and TRBJ2-7, with D tentatively TRBD1 (6 bases). This CDR3 spans 14 amino acids. Trimming removed 2 bases at V and 3 bases at J, with 11 bases between. Germline V gene sequence: CDR1 MNHEY, CDR2 SVGAGI. CDR3 coding DNA: TGTGCCAGCAGTTACCAGGACAGCGTCTACGAGCAGTACTTC. This encodes CASSYQDSVYEQYF.

Note on this clone: Other nucleotide sequences from this sample produce the same CDR3. This chain uses TRBV6-5 with TRBJ1-3, with 7 bases fitting TRBD1. CDR1 is MNHEY and CDR2 is SVGAGI in the germline V gene. This CDR3 comprises 15 residues. The trim removed 2 bases at V and 2 bases at J, leaving 3 bases unmatched. Here the CDR3 reads CASSYTTGPGNTIYF. DNA of the CDR3: TGTGCCAGCAGTTACACGACAGGGCCTGGAAACACCATATATTTT.

The chain combines TRBV30 with TRBJ1-1; D is possibly TRBD1 (6 bases). The CDR3 runs to 15 residues. V gave up 2 bases and J gave up 2 bases, with 15 bases separating them. The germline gives CDR1 GTSNPN, CDR2 SVGIG (reference sequence). The CDR3 DNA reads as TGTGCCTGGAGTCAACTCCGGGGACAAAACACTGAAGCTTTCTTT. Translation: CAWSQLRGQNTEAFF. The complete variable domain, with remaining parts taken from reference TRBV30 and TRBJ1-1, reads SQTIHQWPATLVQPVGSPLSLECTVEGTSNPNLYWYRQAAGRGLQLLFYSVGIGQISSEVPQNLSASRPQDRQFILSSKKLLLSDSGFYLCAWSQLRGQNTEAFFGQGTRLTVV.

The chain employs TRBV5-1 and TRBJ1-6; 8 positions agree with TRBD1. Germline assignment: CDR1 SGHRS and CDR2 YFSETQ. The J segment lost 9 bases and the V segment lost 6 bases, leaving 8 bases of the junction unmatched. The CDR3 covers 14 residues. This CDR3 is CASTPGQASSPLHF. CDR3 in DNA: TGCGCCAGCACCCCGGGACAGGCATCTTCACCCCTCCACTTT.

A word on this clone: This sample also contains other DNA sequences that code for the same CDR3. This chain connects TRBV7-3 to TRBJ2-3, with TRBD2 as a possible D gene (6 bases). The germline CDR1 and CDR2 sequences are SGHTA and FQGTGA. CDR3 length equals 13 residues. The ends were cut back, 2 bases at V and 6 bases at J, with 9 bases in the middle. This CDR3 reads CASSLSGADTQYF. The CDR3 DNA is TGTGCCAGCAGCTTATCGGGAGCGGATACGCAGTATTTT.

The V and J genes are TRBV19 and TRBJ1-6; D might be TRBD1 (6 bases). With 1 base removed from V and 3 bases from J, the gap between germline ends came to 13 bases. Germline V lookup: CDR1 LNHDA, CDR2 SQIVND (reference sequence). CDR3 length: 17 amino acids. The DNA for the CDR3 is TGTGCCAGTAGTATAGGAACAGGGCTACTCTATAATTCACCCCTCCACTTT. As protein: CASSIGTGLLYNSPLHF.

V and J are TRBV9 and TRBJ1-1; D perhaps matches TRBD1 (5 bases). CDR1 SGDLS and CDR2 YYNGEE come from the germline V gene. The CDR3 covers 13 residues. Trimming pared 0 bases from V and 4 bases from J, leaving 7 bases between. The CDR3 region has the DNA TGTGCCAGCAGCGTAGGGGGCATCACTGAAGCTTTCTTT. It is translated as CASSVGGITEAFF.

The V gene is TRBV28, the J gene TRBJ1-2; D uncertain. Germline lookup yields CDR1 MDHEN and CDR2 SYDVKM. The CDR3 extends over 12 amino acids. V lost 2 bases to trimming and J lost 6 bases, with 7 bases between them. In nucleotides, the CDR3 is TGTGCCAGCAGTTTAGGAGCTGATGGCTACACCTTC. This encodes CASSLGADGYTF.

This chain uses TRBV7-2 with TRBJ1-1; a possible D gene is TRBD1 (5 bases). Germline lookup yields CDR1 SGHTA and CDR2 FQGNSA. The CDR3 runs to 15 residues. The V end lost 6 bases, the J end lost 0 bases, and 14 bases lay between the germline ends. The CDR3, as DNA: TGTGCCAGCAGGGGAGGGGTGGGGGTGAACACTGAAGCTTTCTTT. The encoded protein is CASRGGVGVNTEAFF. Together with reference TRBV7-2 and TRBJ1-1, the CDR3 gives the full variable domain: GAGVSQSPSNKVTEKGKDVELRCDPISGHTALYWYRQSLGQGLEFLIYFQGNSAPDKSGLPSDRFSAERTGGSVSTLTIQRTQQEDSAVYLCASRGGVGVNTEAFFGQGTRLTVV.

This clone occurred once. The rearrangement uses TRBV5-6 and TRBJ2-6; 8 bases agree with TRBD1. The CDR3 is made up of 15 amino acids. Germline CDR1 SGHDT, CDR2 YYEEEE. With 3 bases clipped from V and 13 bases from J, the junction kept 12 bases outside the gene matches. The CDR3 is CASSYIPGQDLVLTF. The DNA of the CDR3 is TGTGCCAGCAGCTACATACCGGGACAGGACCTTGTCCTGACTTTC. The full variable domain, in which reference TRBV5-6 and TRBJ2-6 provide the parts outside the CDR3, is DAGVTQSPTHLIKTRGQQVTLRCSPKSGHDTVSWYQQALGQGPQFIFQYYEEEERQRGNFPDRFSGHQFPNYSSELNVNALLLGDSALYLCASSYIPGQDLVLTFGAGSRLTVL.

The chain links TRBV18 to TRBJ2-5; D is undetermined. V lost 6 bases to trimming and J lost 5 bases, with 13 bases between them. This CDR3 comprises 13 residues. From germline, CDR1 is KGHSH and CDR2 LQKENI. The CDR3 loop is CASSATLEETQYF. CDR3 nucleotide sequence: TGTGCCAGCTCCGCCACGCTTGAGGAGACCCAGTACTTC.

In its sample, this clone was seen once. The genes are TRBV6-5 and TRBJ1-5; D not certain. With 6 bases removed from V and 5 bases from J, the gap between germline ends came to 11 bases. This CDR3 region has 13 residues. Germline V CDR1 and CDR2: MNHEY, SVGAGI. This CDR3 is CASRAFHHQPQHF. For the CDR3, the DNA is TGTGCCAGCAGGGCCTTTCATCATCAGCCCCAGCATTTT.

The chain has TRBV5-1 and TRBJ2-5; no firm D call. Per germline, CDR1 SGHRS and CDR2 YFSETQ. V dropped 4 bases and J dropped 0 bases, with 7 bases sitting between them. The CDR3 covers 13 residues. In nucleotides, the CDR3 is TGCGCCAGCAGCCAAGACTACCAAGAGACCCAGTACTTC. Encoded protein: CASSQDYQETQYF.

V usage is TRBV11-3 and J usage is TRBJ1-2; D not resolved. Per germline, CDR1 SGHNT and CDR2 YENEEA. Between the trimmed V and J ends, which lost 5 bases and 8 bases, there was a span of 12 bases. The CDR3 spans 12 residues. The CDR3 coding sequence is TGTGCCAGCAGCCCCCTCCCCGGGGGCTACACCTTC. Residues: CASSPLPGGYTF.

As concerns this clone: Other nucleotide sequences in the sample specify the same CDR3. J is TRBJ1-6 and V is TRBV6-5; TRBD1 aligns across 8 bases. The CDR3 has 15 amino acids. The ends lost 0 bases at V and 10 bases at J; junction bases unmatched: 5. CDR1 is MNHEY, CDR2 SVGAGI, per germline. CDR3 protein: CASSYSSGGSSPLHF. The CDR3 coding sequence is TGTGCCAGCAGTTACTCGTCAGGGGGCAGCTCACCCCTCCACTTT.